A single T cell receptor (beta chain) is shown here with its context. Its cognate antigen is unknown. This specimen belongs to a study of cytomegalovirus exposure and HLA in healthy donors. General study results and limits: The authors reported that TCR beta sequences could predict HLA-A and HLA-B alleles. These predictions were accurate for most subjects in the first cohort.

PCR amplification relied on 60 Vbeta primers (plus 13 Jbeta primers). The table came from immunoSEQ multiplex PCR; TCRdb's copy has only in-frame clones and leaves some out. The sample records around 170,000 clones, 80% being singletons. The clonotype originates from a middle-aged man in good health and CMV-seropositive. Sequenced material: PBMCs.

CDR3 in amino acids: CASSFLAGGLNEQFF. The DNA for the CDR3 is TGTGCCAGCAGCTTCCTAGCGGGGGGGCTAAATGAGCAGTTCTTC. The chain is built from TRBV7-2 and TRBJ2-1; 12 nucleotides line up with TRBD2. This CDR3 has 15 residues. CDR1 is SGHTA and CDR2 is FQGNSA in the germline V gene. Unmatched junction bases numbered 4, after V lost 3 bases and J lost 7 bases.